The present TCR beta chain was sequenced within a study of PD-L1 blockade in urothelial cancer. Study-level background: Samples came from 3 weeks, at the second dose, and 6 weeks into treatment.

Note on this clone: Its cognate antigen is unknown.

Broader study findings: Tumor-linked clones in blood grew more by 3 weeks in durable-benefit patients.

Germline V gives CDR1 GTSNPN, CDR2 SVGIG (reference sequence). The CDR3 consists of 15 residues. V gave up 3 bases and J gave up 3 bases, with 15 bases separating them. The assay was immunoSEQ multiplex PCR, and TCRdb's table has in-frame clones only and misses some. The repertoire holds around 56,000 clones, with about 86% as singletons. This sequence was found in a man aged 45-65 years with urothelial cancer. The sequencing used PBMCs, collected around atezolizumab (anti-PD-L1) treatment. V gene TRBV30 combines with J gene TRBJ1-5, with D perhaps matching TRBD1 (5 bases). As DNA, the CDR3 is TGTGCCTGGAGCGGCGGGACGGCTTACAATCAGCCCCAGCATTTT. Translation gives CAWSGGTAYNQPQHF.